The entry below describes one T cell receptor beta chain. The data stem from a study of blood T cell repertoires in COVID-19. Overall study: Samples of COVID-19 (acute and convalescent) were obtained from the United States, Italy and Spain.

This CDR3 is built from 12 residues. The germline gives CDR1 MGHRA, CDR2 YSYEKL. Trimming shortened V by 5 bases and J by 10 bases, and 12 bases separated the two germline ends. In the source study's methods: Amplified reference gene primers provided the basis for estimating nucleated cell counts. The table came from immunoSEQ multiplex PCR; TCRdb's copy has only in-frame clones and leaves some out. The DNA was the basis for D and trimming; V, J and clone size are from that table. This table has approximately 300,000 clones, roughly 90% appearing once. This TCR was sampled from a man between 18 and 35 years old with active or convalescent COVID-19. The rearrangement uses TRBV4-1 and TRBJ2-1; tentatively, D is TRBD2 (6 bases). Sample: peripheral blood. CDR3 sequence reads: CASSSGVGEQFF. As DNA, the CDR3 is TGCGCCAGCAGCTCGGGGGTGGGGGAGCAGTTCTTC.